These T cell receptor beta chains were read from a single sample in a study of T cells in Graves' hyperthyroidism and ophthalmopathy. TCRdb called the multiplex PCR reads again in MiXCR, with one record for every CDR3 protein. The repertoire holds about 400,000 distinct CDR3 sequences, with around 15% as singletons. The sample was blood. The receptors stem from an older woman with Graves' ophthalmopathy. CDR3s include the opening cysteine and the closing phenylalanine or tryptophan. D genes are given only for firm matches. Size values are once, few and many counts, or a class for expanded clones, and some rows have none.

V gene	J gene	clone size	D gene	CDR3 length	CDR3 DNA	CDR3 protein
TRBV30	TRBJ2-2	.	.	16	TGTGCCTGGAGTGTGGGGGGACATACGAACACCGGGGAGCTGTTTTTT	CAWSVGGHTNTGELFF
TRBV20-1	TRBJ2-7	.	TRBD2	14	TGCAGTGCTAATCCGGGACTAGCGGGGGGGGAGCAGTACTTC	CSANPGLAGGEQYF
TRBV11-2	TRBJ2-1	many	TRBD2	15	TGTGCCAGCAGCTTCGGCGGGAGCACCTACAATGAGCAGTTCTTC	CASSFGGSTYNEQFF
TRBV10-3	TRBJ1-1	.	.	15	TGTGCCATCAGTGCCAGTAGGGCAGGGAACACTGAAGCTTTCTTT	CAISASRAGNTEAFF
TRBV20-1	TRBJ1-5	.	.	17	TGCAGTGCTAGAGATGGTGAGGGGGGGTATAGCAATCAGCCCCAGCATTTT	CSARDGEGGYSNQPQHF
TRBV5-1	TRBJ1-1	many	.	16	TGCGCCAGCAGCTCCTACAGAGGGGCGCTGAACACTGAAGCTTTCTTT	CASSSYRGALNTEAFF
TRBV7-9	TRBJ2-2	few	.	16	TGTGCCAGCAGCTTAGAGGTCCTGGAGGGCACCGGGGAGCTGTTTTTT	CASSLEVLEGTGELFF
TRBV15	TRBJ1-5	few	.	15	TGTGCCACCAGCAGAGATATGGGAATCAATCAGCCCCAGCATTTT	CATSRDMGINQPQHF
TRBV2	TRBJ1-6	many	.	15	TGTGCCAGCAGTGTTAGACAGAGTCTTAATTCACCCCTCCACTTT	CASSVRQSLNSPLHF
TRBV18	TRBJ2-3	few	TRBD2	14	TGTGCCAGCTCACCAACCGGGGAGGGAGATACGCAGTATTTT	CASSPTGEGDTQYF
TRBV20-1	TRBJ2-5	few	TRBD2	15	TGCAGTGCTAGAGATCGGCAGGGACTACAAGAGACCCAGTACTTC	CSARDRQGLQETQYF
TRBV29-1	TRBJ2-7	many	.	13	TGCAGCGTTGCCCCCCAAGTGGCCTACGAGCAGTACTTC	CSVAPQVAYEQYF
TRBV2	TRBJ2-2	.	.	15	TGTGCCAGCGTGGGGGCTGGGGGGAGTATCGGGGAGCTGTTTTTT	CASVGAGGSIGELFF
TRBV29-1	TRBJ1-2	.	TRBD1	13	TGCAGCGTTGTGGGACAGGGACCCTATGGCTACACCTTC	CSVVGQGPYGYTF
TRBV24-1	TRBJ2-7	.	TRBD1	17	TGTGCCACCAGTGAAGCAACCGGGACAGGGGGCCGGGACGAGCAGTACTTC	CATSEATGTGGRDEQYF
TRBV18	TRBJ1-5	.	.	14	TGTGCCAGCTCACCAGGGCAGGGACGACAGCCCCAGCATTTT	CASSPGQGRQPQHF
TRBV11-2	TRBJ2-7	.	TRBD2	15	TGTGCCAGCAGCTCTCTAGCGGGAGCCCCCTACGAGCAGTACTTC	CASSSLAGAPYEQYF
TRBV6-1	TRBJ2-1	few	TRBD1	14	TGTGCCAGCAGTACCCGGGACAGGGCGAATGAGCAGTTCTTC	CASSTRDRANEQFF
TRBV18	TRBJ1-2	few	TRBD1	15	TGTGCCAGCTCACCACCGGTACCAGGGGGCGATGGCTACACCTTC	CASSPPVPGGDGYTF
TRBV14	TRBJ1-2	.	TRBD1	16	TGTGCCAGCAGCCAAGAGTTCCCCGAGGGACAGGGTGGCTACACCTTC	CASSQEFPEGQGGYTF
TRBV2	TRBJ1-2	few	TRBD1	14	TGTGCCAGCAGTCAACAGGGGGCTCAGTATGGCTACACCTTC	CASSQQGAQYGYTF
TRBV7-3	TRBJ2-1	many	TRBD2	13	TGTGCCAGCAGCCTCGAGCGGGAGCATGAGCAGTTCTTC	CASSLEREHEQFF
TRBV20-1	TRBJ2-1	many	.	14	TGCAGTGCTCAACCCACAGGCTCCTACAATGAGCAGTTCTTC	CSAQPTGSYNEQFF
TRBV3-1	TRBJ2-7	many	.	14	TGTGCCAGCAGCCAAGATCCCAGCCCCTACGAGCAGTACTTC	CASSQDPSPYEQYF
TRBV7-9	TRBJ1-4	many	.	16	TGTGCCAGCAGCTTCCCGTCGGGTACGACTAATGAAAAACTGTTTTTT	CASSFPSGTTNEKLFF
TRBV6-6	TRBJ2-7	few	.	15	TGTGCCAGCAGTTACTCGAAAGGGGGACGGGAAGAGCAGTACTTC	CASSYSKGGREEQYF
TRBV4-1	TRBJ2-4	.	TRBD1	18	TGCGCCAGCAGCCAACTCATACCTACGACAGGGTCCAAAAACATTCAGTACTTC	CASSQLIPTTGSKNIQYF
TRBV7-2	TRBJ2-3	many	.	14	TGTGCCAGCAGCTACTGGACTAGCACAGATACGCAGTATTTT	CASSYWTSTDTQYF
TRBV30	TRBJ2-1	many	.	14	TGTGCCGTGTACCCGCAGAGCCGATACAATGAGCAGTTCTTC	CAVYPQSRYNEQFF
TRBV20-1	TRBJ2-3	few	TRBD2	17	TGCAGTGCTCTTACGGGGACTAGCGGGAGCTGGACAGATACGCAGTATTTT	CSALTGTSGSWTDTQYF
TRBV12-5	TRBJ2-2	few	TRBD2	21	TGTGCTAGTGGTGGATGGGGTCCGGGGGTAGCGGGAGGGGCGAACACCGGGGAGCTGTTTTTT	CASGGWGPGVAGGANTGELFF
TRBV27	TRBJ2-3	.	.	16	TGTGCCAGCTGTCAAAGACTACCCGAGGGGCCAGATACGCAGTATTTT	CASCQRLPEGPDTQYF
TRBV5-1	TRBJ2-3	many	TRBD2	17	TGCGCCAGCAGCTTGACCGGGACTAGCGGGAGACCAGATACGCAGTATTTT	CASSLTGTSGRPDTQYF
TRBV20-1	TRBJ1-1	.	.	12	TGCAGTGCTAGAGATGATTTTGGGGAAGCTTTCTTT	CSARDDFGEAFF
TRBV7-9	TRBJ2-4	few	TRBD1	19	TGTGCCAGCAGCTCCCCCCCCGGGACAGGGAACTTAGCCAAAAACATTCAGTACTTC	CASSSPPGTGNLAKNIQYF
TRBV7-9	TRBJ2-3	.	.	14	TGTGCCAGCAGCTACCGGGGAGCCACAGATACGCAGTATTTT	CASSYRGATDTQYF
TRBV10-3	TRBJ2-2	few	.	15	TGTGCCATGCGGAAAAATGGGGTCGGCACCGGGGAGCTGTTTTTT	CAMRKNGVGTGELFF
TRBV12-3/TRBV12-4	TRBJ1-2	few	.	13	TGTGCCAGCAGTTTCGGGGGAGCTCTTGGCTACACCTTC	CASSFGGALGYTF
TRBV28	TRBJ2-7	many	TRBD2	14	TGTGCCAGCGCCCCCGCCGGGACTAGCAACGAGCAGTACTTC	CASAPAGTSNEQYF
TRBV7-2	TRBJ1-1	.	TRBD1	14	TGTGCCAGCAGCACCCAGCGGGACAGCACTGAAGCTTTCTTT	CASSTQRDSTEAFF
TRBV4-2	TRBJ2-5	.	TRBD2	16	TGTGCCAGCAGCCAAGCTAGCGGTTCCCTACAAGAGACCCAGTACTTC	CASSQASGSLQETQYF
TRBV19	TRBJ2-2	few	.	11	TGTGCCAGTAGTAATCCCGGGGAGCTGTTTTTT	CASSNPGELFF
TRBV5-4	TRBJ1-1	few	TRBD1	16	TGTGCCAGCAGCAATAAAAACAGGGGGCGAAAGACTGAAGCTTTCTTT	CASSNKNRGRKTEAFF
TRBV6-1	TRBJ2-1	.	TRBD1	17	TGTGCCAGCAGCACCGTCGGGACAGGGGGCGCCGGCAATGAGCAGTTCTTC	CASSTVGTGGAGNEQFF
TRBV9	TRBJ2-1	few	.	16	TGTGCCAGCAGCGTAGCCGGACTCGCTGACTACAATGAGCAGTTCTTC	CASSVAGLADYNEQFF
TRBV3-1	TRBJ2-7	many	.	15	TGTGCCAGCAGCCAAGATGCGGCGCGGAGCTACGAGCAGTACTTC	CASSQDAARSYEQYF
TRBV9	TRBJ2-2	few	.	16	TGTGCCAGCAGCGTAAGTTCCACCCCGACCACCGGGGAGCTGTTTTTT	CASSVSSTPTTGELFF
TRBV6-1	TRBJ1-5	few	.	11	TGTGCCAGCAGTGGGAATCAGCCCCAGCATTTT	CASSGNQPQHF
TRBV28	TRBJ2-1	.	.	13	TGTGCCAGCACGGGGGATCCCTACAATGAGCAGTTCTTC	CASTGDPYNEQFF
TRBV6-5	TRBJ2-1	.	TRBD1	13	TGTACCAGCAGTTACTCCCACAGGGGGCAGCGGTTCTTC	CTSSYSHRGQRFF
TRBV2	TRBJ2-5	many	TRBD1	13	TGTGCCAGCAGGAGGGGGCTTGGGGAGACCCAGTACTTC	CASRRGLGETQYF
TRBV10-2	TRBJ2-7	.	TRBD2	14	TGCGCCAGCAGTGTGGCGGGAGGGCCGAGGGAGCAGTACTTC	CASSVAGGPREQYF
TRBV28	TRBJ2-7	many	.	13	TGTGCCAGCAGTTCAGCCGGGGACTACGAGCAGTACTTC	CASSSAGDYEQYF
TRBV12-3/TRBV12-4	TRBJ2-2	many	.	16	TGTGCCAGCACAATGCCCGGGACACCAAACACCGGGGAGCTGTTTTTT	CASTMPGTPNTGELFF